This record covers a single T cell receptor (beta chain). Its antigen is as yet unknown. A read error may explain this, as a much larger clone is one base away. The CDR3 is 13 amino acids. Germline CDR1 is SGHRS and CDR2 is YFSETQ. Stated treatment: roughly ten-day PBMC culture with coronavirus spike peptide pools or control peptides (ViraFEST assay). TCR sequencing followed the expansion of antigen-specific T cells with peptide pools in ViraFEST. The sample comes from a study of vaccination and CD4 T cells after COVID-19. Overall study: Everyone enrolled got two doses of BNT162b2 or mRNA-1273 vaccine. Spike peptides, overlapping and drawn from SARS-CoV-2, HCoV-NL63, HCoV-OC43 and HCoV-229E, were used to stimulate cells.

Overall study findings and caveats: SARS-CoV-2-reactive clonotypes showed a nonsignificant median rise from roughly 22 to 38.

The Oncomine TCR Beta short-read assay sequenced DNA from cultured CD4+ T cells. TCRdb itself ran the PCR reads through MiXCR, one entry per CDR3 protein. This table has roughly 12,000 distinct CDR3 sequences, roughly 74% appearing once. This chain links TRBV5-1 with TRBJ1-1; D uncertain. The input for sequencing was CD4+ T cells from blood, cultured in vitro, taken after SARS-CoV-2 vaccination. The source of this sequence is a human donor who received a COVID-19 vaccine. The chain's CDR3 is CASTTQLNTGAFF. In DNA, the CDR3 is TGCGCCAGCACGACTCAGCTGAACACTGGAGCTTTCTTT.